The entry below describes one T cell receptor beta chain. The data stem from a study of blood T cell repertoires in COVID-19. Study background: There were acute and convalescent COVID-19 samples, and they came from the United States, Italy and Spain. The analysed material was cDNA or gDNA that came from T cells, B-cell-depleted T cells, or PBMCs.

Original processing notes: From reference gene primer amplification, estimates of nucleated cell counts were derived. Generated by immunoSEQ multiplex PCR, the TCRdb table keeps only in-frame clones and is missing some. V, J and clone size are those of that table, while D and trimming were read from the DNA. This table has 75,000 to 95,000 clones, about 71% appearing once. The CDR3 has 11 residues. The clonotype originates from an older woman in a cohort sampled during active or convalescent COVID-19. Sample: peripheral blood. This rearrangement joins TRBV21-1 to TRBJ2-7; the tabulated D call, TRBD1, remains unverified against the DNA. TRBV21-1 is labeled a pseudogene. CDR3 nucleotide sequence: TGTGCCAGCAGACAGATCTACGAGCAGTACTTC. This translates into CASRQIYEQYF.